One sample yielded the 27 T cell receptor beta chains listed below, sequenced in a study of blood T cell repertoires in COVID-19. This table comes from immunoSEQ multiplex PCR, and its TCRdb copy is limited to in-frame clones, with some not included. Here the sample spans about 80,000 clones, about 83% being singletons. Material: peripheral blood. These receptors all stem from a man aged 80 or over with active or convalescent COVID-19.

V gene TRBV12-3 or TRBV12-4 combines with J gene TRBJ1-2; D might be TRBD1 (6 bases). The CDR3 contains 13 residues. V dropped 6 bases and J dropped 8 bases, with 16 bases sitting between them. The CDR3 DNA follows: TGTGCCAGCAGCCTACAAAAAGGGGGAGGCTACACCTTC. It is translated as CASSLQKGGGYTF.

The V gene is TRBV19, the J gene TRBJ2-1; TRBD2 matches at 7 bases. The length of the CDR3 is 14 residues. Germline assignment: CDR1 LNHDA and CDR2 SQIVND (reference sequence). V was clipped by 9 bases and J by 0 bases; unmatched bases: 5. CDR3 bases: TGTGCCAGCAGAAGCGGGAACTCCTACAATGAGCAGTTCTTC. As protein: CASRSGNSYNEQFF.

The chain uses TRBV5-8 and TRBJ2-3; D unresolved. CDR3 size: 13 residues. The germline CDR1 and CDR2 sequences are SGHTS and YDEGEE. Trimming removed 0 bases at V and 3 bases at J, with 5 bases between. The CDR3 here is CASSLVRTDTQYF. The CDR3 bases are TGTGCCAGCAGCTTGGTCAGAACAGATACGCAGTATTTT.

V and J are TRBV7-9 and TRBJ2-2; unclear D gene. With 1 base removed from V and 2 bases from J, the gap between germline ends came to 11 bases. The germline V gene has CDR1 SEHNR and CDR2 FQNEAQ (reference sequence). This CDR3 is built from 16 residues. CDR3 nucleotide sequence: TGTGCCAGCAGCTTAGGGCCCCCAACCAACACCGGGGAGCTGTTTTTT. The encoded protein is CASSLGPPTNTGELFF.

This chain links TRBV3-1 (or the pseudogene TRBV3-2) with TRBJ2-1; D unclear. Germline lookup yields CDR1 LGHDT and CDR2 YNNKEL (reference sequence). The CDR3 has 11 residues. Trimming pared 4 bases from V and 12 bases from J, leaving 10 bases between. CDR3 nucleotide sequence: TGTGCCAGCAGCCCCGGCCGCGGGCAGTTCTTC. It yields the protein CASSPGRGQFF.

V is TRBV7-8 and J is TRBJ1-5, with D uncertain. The CDR3 has 15 amino acids. Trimming stripped 3 bases from V and 2 bases from J, with 11 bases between. Germline assignment: CDR1 SGHVS and CDR2 FQNEAQ. Written as DNA, the CDR3 is TGTGCCAGCAGCTTTTCTGAGTATCGCAATCAGCCCCAGCATTTT. This gives the protein CASSFSEYRNQPQHF.

The chain carries TRBV5-4 and TRBJ2-2, with TRBD1 matching over 7 bases. V shed 4 bases and J 7 bases; nucleotides not matched to a gene: 7. The CDR3 runs 14 residues. From germline, CDR1 is SGHNT and CDR2 YYREEE (reference sequence). The CDR3 spells CASSLYRGGGELFF. CDR3 coding DNA: TGTGCCAGCAGCCTATACAGGGGCGGCGGGGAGCTGTTTTTT.

This clone came up a few times. The chain combines TRBV19 with TRBJ1-1; D is uncertain. CDR1 is LNHDA and CDR2 is SQIVND in the germline V gene (reference sequence). The CDR3 loop spans 15 amino acids. The germline V and J ends were trimmed by 3 bases and 0 bases, with 11 bases remaining between them. The CDR3 region has the DNA TGTGCCAGTAGTATCGGCAGACACATGAACACTGAAGCTTTCTTT. This translates into CASSIGRHMNTEAFF.

The chain employs TRBV24-1 and TRBJ1-1; 7 bases map to TRBD1. V lost 2 bases to trimming and J lost 6 bases; unmatched junction nucleotides: 11. Per the germline V gene, CDR1 is KGHDR and CDR2 is SFDVKD. The CDR3 runs to 16 residues. The CDR3 DNA follows: TGTGCCACCAGTGATTCAAAGACAGGGCTGGGGGCTGAAGCTTTCTTT. Amino acid sequence: CATSDSKTGLGAEAFF.

This clone was seen only a few times. The rearrangement uses TRBV24-1 and TRBJ1-5, with D tentatively TRBD1 (5 bases). There are 13 residues in the CDR3. V dropped 9 bases and J dropped 5 bases, with 13 bases sitting between them. CDR1 KGHDR and CDR2 SFDVKD come from the germline V gene. CDR3 amino acids: CATSGGAYQPQHF. The CDR3 DNA reads TGTGCCACCTCGGGGGGAGCGTATCAGCCCCAGCATTTT.

The rearrangement uses TRBV3-1 (or the pseudogene TRBV3-2) and TRBJ1-5, with 7 bases that match TRBD1. The CDR3 has 14 amino acids. With 5 bases clipped from V and 2 bases from J, the junction kept 3 bases outside the gene matches. Germline-derived CDR1 and CDR2 are LGHDT and YNNKEL (reference sequence). CDR3 protein: CASSYRGGNQPQHF. The CDR3 bases are TGTGCCAGCAGCTACAGGGGTGGCAATCAGCCCCAGCATTTT.

This sequence joins TRBV10-3 and TRBJ2-1; possible D gene TRBD2, 6 bases. This CDR3 spans 18 amino acids. V dropped 1 base and J dropped 3 bases, with 19 bases sitting between them. Germline CDR1 reads ENHRY; CDR2 reads SYGVKD. The CDR3 loop reads CAISELVGFGGNYNEQFF. In nucleotides, the CDR3 is TGTGCCATCAGTGAGTTAGTTGGGTTTGGAGGGAACTACAATGAGCAGTTCTTC.

The rearrangement uses TRBV6-2 or TRBV6-3 and TRBJ1-2; D not certain. This CDR3 contains 13 residues. The V gene's germline CDR1 is MNHEY and CDR2 SVGEGT. V lost 0 bases and J 7 bases, leaving 9 bases between the germline ends. The DNA of the CDR3 is TGTGCCAGCAGTTACTCGAATGAGGGTGGCTACACCTTC. Translating gives CASSYSNEGGYTF.

The J gene is TRBJ1-1, the V gene TRBV7-3; perhaps TRBD1 as D (5 bases). The CDR3 runs 14 residues. The V and J ends lost 5 bases and 5 bases respectively, with 15 bases between them. Germline assignment: CDR1 SGHTA and CDR2 FQGTGA. The CDR3 reads CASSETGVRTEAFF. CDR3 bases: TGTGCCAGCAGCGAAACGGGGGTTAGGACTGAAGCTTTCTTT.

This chain uses TRBV7-9 with TRBJ2-7; TRBD2 might be the D (5 bases). Trimming removed 3 bases at V and 4 bases at J, with 10 bases between. CDR1 is SEHNR and CDR2 is FQNEAQ in the germline V gene (reference sequence). This CDR3 spans 13 amino acids. Written as DNA, the CDR3 is TGTGCCAGCAGCTTGGAGGACTTATACGAGCAGTACTTC. As protein: CASSLEDLYEQYF.

This chain links TRBV5-1 with TRBJ2-7, with D possibly being TRBD2 (5 bases). The CDR3 spans 14 residues. Trimming left V 5 bases short and J 1 base short, with 13 bases between. The germline gives CDR1 SGHRS, CDR2 YFSETQ. Here the CDR3 reads CASRTAGGSYEQYF. In DNA, the CDR3 is TGCGCCAGCAGGACGGCAGGAGGTTCCTACGAGCAGTACTTC. Looking up the rest from reference TRBV5-1 and TRBJ2-7 gives the full variable domain: KAGVTQTPRYLIKTRGQQVTLSCSPISGHRSVSWYQQTPGQGLQFLFEYFSETQRNKGNFPGRFSGRQFSNSRSEMNVSTLELGDSALYLCASRTAGGSYEQYFGPGTRLTVT.

This clone was counted between two and nine times. CDR3 amino acids: CASRDSTSGFQETQYF. CDR3 sequence (DNA): TGTGCCAGCAGAGACTCGACTAGCGGGTTTCAAGAGACCCAGTACTTC. The chain employs TRBV3-1 (or the pseudogene TRBV3-2) and TRBJ2-5; the match to TRBD2 covers 10 bases. Germline V gene sequence: CDR1 LGHDT, CDR2 YNNKEL (reference sequence). V lost 6 bases, J lost 2 bases, and 9 bases stayed unmatched. The CDR3 totals 16 residues.

The CDR3 bases are TGTGCCAGCTCACCACCGACAGGGGGTGGCTACACCTTC. It specifies CASSPPTGGGYTF. V usage is TRBV18 and J usage is TRBJ1-2, with 9 bases that match TRBD1. CDR3 length: 13 residues. The V gene's germline CDR1 is KGHSH and CDR2 LQKENI. The trim removed 0 bases at V and 7 bases at J, leaving 0 bases unmatched.

The J gene is TRBJ2-5, the V gene TRBV3-1 (or the pseudogene TRBV3-2), with D unclear. V was pared by 1 base and J by 2 bases, with 8 bases between. Germline assignment: CDR1 LGHDT and CDR2 YNNKEL (reference sequence). This CDR3 is built from 14 residues. In DNA form, the CDR3 reads TGTGCCAGCAGCCAAGCGTACAGACAAGAGACCCAGTACTTC. Its translation is CASSQAYRQETQYF.

The gene calls are TRBV7-9 and TRBJ1-5; D is possibly TRBD1 (5 bases). The germline V gene has CDR1 SEHNR and CDR2 FQNEAQ (reference sequence). Trimming cost V 4 bases and J 5 bases, with 6 bases left between them. This CDR3 region has 12 residues. The CDR3 reads CASSWGDQPQHF. For the CDR3, the DNA is TGTGCCAGCAGCTGGGGGGATCAGCCCCAGCATTTT.

This chain joins TRBV18 and TRBJ2-5; perhaps TRBD2 as D (6 bases). V lost 4 bases and J lost 1, with 16 bases in between. Germline CDR1 KGHSH, CDR2 LQKENI. This CDR3 region has 16 residues. CDR3 in DNA: TGTGCCAGCTCACGCAATCCCCTAGCGACCCAAGAGACCCAGTACTTC. Amino acids: CASSRNPLATQETQYF. The entire variable domain, with the rest obtained from reference TRBV18 and TRBJ2-5, is as follows: NAGVMQNPRHLVRRRGQEARLRCSPMKGHSHVYWYRQLPEEGLKFMVYLQKENIIDESGMPKERFSAEFPKEGPSILRIQQVVRGDSAAYFCASSRNPLATQETQYFGPGTRLLVL.

The gene calls are TRBV2 and TRBJ1-2; D is perhaps TRBD1 (6 bases). This CDR3 contains 15 residues. Germline V lookup: CDR1 SNHLY, CDR2 FYNNEI. V gave up 6 bases and J gave up 1 base, with 15 bases separating them. This CDR3 is CASRPRGQSNYGYTF. CDR3 nucleotides: TGTGCCAGCAGGCCCAGGGGCCAGAGTAACTATGGCTACACCTTC.

The chain employs TRBV7-9 and TRBJ2-7; perhaps TRBD1 as D (5 bases). Germline CDR1 SEHNR, CDR2 FQNEAQ (reference sequence). The CDR3 has 15 amino acids. With 2 bases removed from V and 6 bases from J, the gap between germline ends came to 17 bases. This CDR3 reads CASSLQGSFVGEQYF. CDR3 coding DNA: TGTGCCAGCAGCTTACAGGGTTCGTTTGTGGGCGAGCAGTACTTC.

The genes are TRBV6-5 and TRBJ2-5; D possibly corresponds to TRBD2 (5 bases). V lost 0 bases and J 5 bases, leaving 10 bases between the germline ends. Germline CDR1 reads MNHEY; CDR2 reads SVGAGI. This CDR3 is built from 14 residues. CDR3 nucleotides: TGTGCCAGCAGTTACTCGTCTAGCATGGAGACCCAGTACTTC. Protein sequence: CASSYSSSMETQYF.

The chain joins TRBV27 to TRBJ2-7; a weak D match, TRBD2 (5 bases). The CDR3 spans 15 residues. Trimming took off 2 bases at V and 1 base at J, with 12 bases between the two ends. Germline CDR1 and CDR2: MNHEY and SMNVEV (reference sequence). CDR3: CASSLHAEESYEQYF. The CDR3 region has the DNA TGTGCCAGCAGTTTACACGCGGAGGAGTCCTACGAGCAGTACTTC.

This chain connects TRBV19 to TRBJ2-4; 10 bases are shared with TRBD1. CDR1 is LNHDA, CDR2 SQIVND, per germline (reference sequence). The J segment lost 6 bases and the V segment lost 2 bases, leaving 13 bases of the junction unmatched. The CDR3 contains 18 residues. The CDR3 bases are TGTGCCAGTAGTATAATGGGGACAGGGGCCCTTTCAAGAAACATTCAGTACTTC. It codes for CASSIMGTGALSRNIQYF.

This chain links TRBV5-4 with TRBJ2-7; D is undetermined. Germline CDR1 is SGHNT and CDR2 is YYREEE (reference sequence). Trimming removed 0 bases at V and 0 bases at J, with 7 bases between. The CDR3 has 14 residues. The CDR3 DNA reads TGTGCCAGCAGCTTGGCTGAGAGCTCCTACGAGCAGTACTTC. Amino acid sequence: CASSLAESSYEQYF.